This T cell receptor (beta chain) was found in a study of regulatory T cells in long-lasting Graves disease. This clonotype was counted a few times. Time point denoted: newly diagnosed GD, antithyroid drugs for less than 3 months. The TCR library was made from RNA that had been extracted from PBMCs in TRIzol. The ends were cut back, 10 bases at V and 5 bases at J, with 12 bases in the middle. The CDR3 is made up of 11 amino acids. Germline V lookup: CDR1 WNHNN, CDR2 SYGVQD (reference sequence). Combining iRepertoire HTBI primers with Arm-PCR of CDR3 regions, the authors built TCR beta libraries. MiXCR, applied by TCRdb to the multiplex PCR reads, yields one record per CDR3 protein. The data show 360,000 or so distinct CDR3 sequences, roughly 16% seen once. These sequences were also reported in another study, on T cells in Graves' hyperthyroidism and ophthalmopathy.

The source material was peripheral blood mononuclear cells (PBMCs), sampled at new diagnosis, from a patient treated with antithyroid drugs. This clonotype was obtained from a woman between 18 and 29 years old with Graves disease. The chain recombines TRBV10-1 with TRBJ2-7, with D perhaps TRBD2 (5 bases). The CDR3 region is CATQAGDEQYF. The CDR3 DNA sequence: TGCGCCACCCAGGCGGGCGACGAGCAGTACTTC.